This note documents a single TCR beta chain sequence. This clone appeared once. Its recognized antigen is unknown. No base quality values were provided; no much bigger clone lies one nucleotide off. This entry belongs to a study of shared clonotypes between healthy human individuals (dated by TCRdb to the early 2020s). Context from the whole study: A couple of women and a few men aged 18 to 49 years were included in the cohort. For each donor, CD4 naive and CD4 memory were each run on three plates, CD8 naive on two plates, and CD8 memory on one plate. Blood TCR repertoires of roughly five healthy adults were deeply sequenced to estimate repertoire size and the extent of clonotype sharing between individuals. To increase sequencing depth and limit assay-specific biases, different laboratories used diverse techniques to prepare libraries and sequence TCR repertoires. Between about 0.8 and 9 billion PBMCs per donor were obtained by leukapheresis.

CD8 naive samples were CD45RO-negative cells positively selected for CCR7, giving a CD45RA+CCR7+ population that excluded TemRA cells. Donors were healthy HIV-negative adults with no recently reported acute infections or vaccinations. All donors were Caucasian adults living in Nashville, Tennessee, USA. Blood was obtained by leukapheresis, after which PBMCs were separated by Ficoll-Histopaque density gradient centrifugation and cryopreserved in liquid nitrogen vapor phase. Analytical flow cytometry was used to check the purity and quantity of every magnetically sorted T cell population. Genomic DNA was isolated from every sorted fraction and measured by UV absorbance on a Nanodrop 2000c. General findings and caveats noted by the study authors: Rarefaction of sorted-subset datasets indicated incomplete sequencing despite the large sequencing depth. Compared with non-shared clonotypes, the clonotypes found in all four sorted-subset donors had higher generation probabilities. Because the study included a small number of donors, the genetic and exposure-history diversity represented was limited. Pairwise subsampling led to the expectation that sequencing depth would affect the degree of clonotype sharing among donors. Only blood was sampled, and tissue TCR repertoires likely differ from those in blood. Across a few donors, approximately 4.9% of naive CD4, approximately 4% of naive CD8, roughly 2.2% of memory CD4, and roughly 0.41% of memory CD8 clonotypes were shared. Naive subsets generally had larger estimated clonotype richness than memory subsets.

CDR1 and CDR2 are drawn from the germline V gene: SQVTM, ANQGSEA. The CDR3 runs 13 amino acids, cysteine and phenylalanine included. The kept DNA is CDR3 alone, 39 bases in frame from the first base. The germline ends are 15 bases apart after V is trimmed by 7 bases and J by 2 bases. Using the deep immunoSEQ assay, multiplex PCR amplified TCR CDR3 regions from genomic DNA. Genomic DNA extracted from each cell subset was distributed evenly over all wells of several immunoSEQ 96-well plates, and each plate served as one replicate. Each replicate PCR for sorted subsets received around 0.2 ug genomic DNA, equal to roughly 30,000 T cell genomes. Purified libraries were measured with a Qubit 3.0 fluorometer, size-checked on a Bioanalyzer 2100, and measured again with the KAPA Library Quantification kit. Each immunoSEQ 96-well plate was sequenced on its own single-read 150-cycle Illumina NextSeq 550 flow cell. The published analysis was carried out like this. Because the immunoSEQ output held only junctional sequences and lacked quality scores, the filtering could not match the filtering applied to full-length reads. To assign V/J genes and CDR3, sequences were annotated using PyIR, a Python wrapper for IgBLAST v1.9, with IMGT germline references. Any read was removed if the V/J assignment was weak (E-value above 1e-6), the CDR3 was missing, or the read contained stop codons, out-of-frame junctions, or ambiguous translated residues. V3J clonotypes were defined as sequences sharing an identical inferred V gene, J gene, and CDR3 amino acid sequence. Percentage overlap between repertoires was computed as shared unique clonotypes divided by the size of the smaller repertoire. RTK rarefaction, the Chao1 estimator, and Recon v2.1 estimates of unobserved clonotypes were used to assess repertoire richness. Generation probabilities were computed with OLGA for all TCRbeta clonotypes obtained by the gDNA method from a handful of donors. What TCRdb holds here is the immuneACCESS table cut down to in-frame rearrangements. Part of the clones is not present; checked against another copy, under half of the missing clones reflect an unresolved V gene, and the others are unexplained. V, J and clone size derive from that table, while D and trimming were established from the DNA sequence. Counted in this sample were approximately 2,000,000 clones; about 94% of them appeared once. The ten biggest clones cover around 1.7% of the sample.

The sequenced sample was naive CD8+ T cells from PBMCs. The sample's cell subset or site, from its label and the paper: CD45RA+CCR7+. The TCR comes from a man aged 18 to 30 in good health. Some clones in this sample may be carry-over from other donors' samples. This chain is built from TRBV29-1 and TRBJ2-7; a tentative D match to TRBD1 spans 5 bases. CDR3 loop: CSARKGIPYEQYF. The DNA sequence is given as TGCAGCGCCAGGAAGGGGATCCCCTACGAGCAGTACTTC.